This TCR beta chain is from a study of T cells in tumors after PD-1 blockade. Looking at the study overall: Daily vismodegib 150 mg continued in a subset of anti-PD-1-treated patients.

This clone was observed a handful of times. TCRdb's copy holds only in-frame clones and misses some; the assay was immunoSEQ multiplex PCR. The repertoire consists of approximately 45,000 clones, with approximately 79% occurring once and the leading ten covering over 7.5%. The germline V gene encodes CDR1 WNHNN and CDR2 SYGVQD (reference sequence). Trimming at V came to 5 bases and at J to 6 bases, leaving 7 bases not matched to a gene. CDR3 size: 14 residues. The material was PBMCs, obtained before anti-PD-1 therapy. The chain is built from TRBV10-1 and TRBJ2-7, with 10 bases matching TRBD2. This TCR was recovered from a human donor with advanced basal cell or squamous cell carcinoma (not recorded which). The CDR3, as DNA: TGCGCCAGCAGTCCTAGCGGGGGTATCGGCGAGCAGTACTTC. It codes for CASSPSGGIGEQYF.